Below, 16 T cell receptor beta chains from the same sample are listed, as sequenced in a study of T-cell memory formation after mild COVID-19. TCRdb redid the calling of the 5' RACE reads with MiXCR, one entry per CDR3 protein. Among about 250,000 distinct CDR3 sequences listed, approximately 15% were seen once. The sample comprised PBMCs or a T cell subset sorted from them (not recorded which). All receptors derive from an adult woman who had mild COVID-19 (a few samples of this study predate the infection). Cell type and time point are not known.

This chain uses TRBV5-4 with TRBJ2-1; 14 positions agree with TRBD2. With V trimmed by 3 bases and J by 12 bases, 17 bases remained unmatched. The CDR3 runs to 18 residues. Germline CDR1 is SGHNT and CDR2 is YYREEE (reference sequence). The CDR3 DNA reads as TGTGCCAGCAGCTCGGCCCAGGGGAACAGACTAGCGGGAGGGGGGCAGTTCTTC. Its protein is CASSSAQGNRLAGGGQFF.

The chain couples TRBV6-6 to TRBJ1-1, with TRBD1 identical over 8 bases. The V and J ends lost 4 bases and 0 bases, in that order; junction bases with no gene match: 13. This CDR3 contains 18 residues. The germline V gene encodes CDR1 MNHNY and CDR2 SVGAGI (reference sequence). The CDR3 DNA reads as TGTGCCAGCAGTTTCGGACAGGGCCGCAACCTTTTGAACACTGAAGCTTTCTTT. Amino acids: CASSFGQGRNLLNTEAFF.

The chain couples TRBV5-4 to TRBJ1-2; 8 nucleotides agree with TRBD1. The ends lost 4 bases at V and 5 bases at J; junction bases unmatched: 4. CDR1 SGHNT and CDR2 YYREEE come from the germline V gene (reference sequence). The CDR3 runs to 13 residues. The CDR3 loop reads CASSDGQGYGYTF. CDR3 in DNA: TGTGCCAGCAGCGACGGACAGGGATATGGCTACACCTTC.

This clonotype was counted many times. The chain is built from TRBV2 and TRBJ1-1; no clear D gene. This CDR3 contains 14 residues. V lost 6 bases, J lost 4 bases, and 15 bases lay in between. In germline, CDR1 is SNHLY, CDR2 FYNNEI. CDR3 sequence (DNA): TGTGCCAGCAGCTCGAAGCCGAGGGCCACTGAAGCTTTCTTT. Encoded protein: CASSSKPRATEAFF.

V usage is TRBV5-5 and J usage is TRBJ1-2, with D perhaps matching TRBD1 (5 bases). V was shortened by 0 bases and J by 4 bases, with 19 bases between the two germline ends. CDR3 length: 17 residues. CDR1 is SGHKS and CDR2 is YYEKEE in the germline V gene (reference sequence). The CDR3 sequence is CASSLGNRGRRPYGYTF. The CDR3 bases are TGTGCCAGCAGCTTGGGGAACCGGGGACGGCGACCCTATGGCTACACCTTC.

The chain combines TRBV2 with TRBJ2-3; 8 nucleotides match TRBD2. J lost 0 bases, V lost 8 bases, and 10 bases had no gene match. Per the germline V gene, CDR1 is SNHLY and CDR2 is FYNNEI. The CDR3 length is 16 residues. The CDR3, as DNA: TGTGCCAGCGGCCCCATAGCGGGGACGAGCACAGATACGCAGTATTTT. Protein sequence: CASGPIAGTSTDTQYF. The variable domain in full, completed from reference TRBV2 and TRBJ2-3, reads EPEVTQTPSHQVTQMGQEVILRCVPISNHLYFYWYRQILGQKVEFLVSFYNNEISEKSEIFDDQFSVERPDGSNFTLKIRSTKLEDSAMYFCASGPIAGTSTDTQYFGPGTRLTVL.

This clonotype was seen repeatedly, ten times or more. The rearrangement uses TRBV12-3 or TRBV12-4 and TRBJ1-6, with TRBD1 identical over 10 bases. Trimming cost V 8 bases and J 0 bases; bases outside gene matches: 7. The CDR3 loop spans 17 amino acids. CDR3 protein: CASCRQGAGSYNSPLHF. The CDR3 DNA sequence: TGTGCCAGCTGCCGACAGGGGGCTGGCTCCTATAATTCACCCCTCCACTTT.

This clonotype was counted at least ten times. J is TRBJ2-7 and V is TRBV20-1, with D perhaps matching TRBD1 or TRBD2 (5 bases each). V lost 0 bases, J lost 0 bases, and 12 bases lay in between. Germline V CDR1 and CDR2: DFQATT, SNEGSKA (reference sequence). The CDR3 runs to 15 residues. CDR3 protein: CSARDLAGSSYEQYF. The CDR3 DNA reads TGCAGTGCTAGAGATCTGGCAGGGAGCTCCTACGAGCAGTACTTC.

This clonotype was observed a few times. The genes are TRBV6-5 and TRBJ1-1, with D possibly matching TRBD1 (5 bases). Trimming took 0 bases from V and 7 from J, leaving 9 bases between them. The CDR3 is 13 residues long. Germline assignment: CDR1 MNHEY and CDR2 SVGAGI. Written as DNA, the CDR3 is TGTGCCAGCAGTTACTCGGGTCAGGGTGAAGCTTTCTTT. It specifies CASSYSGQGEAFF.

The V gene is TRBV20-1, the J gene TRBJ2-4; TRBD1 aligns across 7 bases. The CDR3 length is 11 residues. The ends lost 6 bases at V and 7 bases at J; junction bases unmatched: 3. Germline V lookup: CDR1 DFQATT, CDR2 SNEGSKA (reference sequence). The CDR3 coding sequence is TGCAGTGCCGCGACAGGGAACATTCAGTACTTC. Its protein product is CSAATGNIQYF.

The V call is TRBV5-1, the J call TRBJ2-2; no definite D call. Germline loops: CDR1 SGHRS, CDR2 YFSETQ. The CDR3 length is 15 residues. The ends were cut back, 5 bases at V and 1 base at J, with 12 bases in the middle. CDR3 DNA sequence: TGCGCCAGCAGTCGAACGTCAGGGAACACCGGGGAGCTGTTTTTT. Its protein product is CASSRTSGNTGELFF.

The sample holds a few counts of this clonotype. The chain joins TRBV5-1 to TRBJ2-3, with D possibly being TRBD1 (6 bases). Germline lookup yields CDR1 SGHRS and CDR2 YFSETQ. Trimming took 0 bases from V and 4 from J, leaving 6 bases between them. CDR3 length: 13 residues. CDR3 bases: TGCGCCAGCAGCTTGGAGGGGGCAGATACGCAGTATTTT. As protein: CASSLEGADTQYF.

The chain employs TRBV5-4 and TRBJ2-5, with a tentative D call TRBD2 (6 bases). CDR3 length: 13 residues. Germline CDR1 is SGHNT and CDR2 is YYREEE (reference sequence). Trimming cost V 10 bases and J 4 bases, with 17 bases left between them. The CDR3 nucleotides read TGTGCCTCAAGGCGGGGCTTGAGAGAGACCCAGTACTTC. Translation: CASRRGLRETQYF. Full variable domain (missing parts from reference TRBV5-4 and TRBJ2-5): ETGVTQSPTHLIKTRGQQVTLRCSSQSGHNTVSWYQQALGQGPQFIFQYYREEENGRGNFPPRFSGLQFPNYSSELNVNALELDDSALYLCASRRGLRETQYFGPGTRLLVL.

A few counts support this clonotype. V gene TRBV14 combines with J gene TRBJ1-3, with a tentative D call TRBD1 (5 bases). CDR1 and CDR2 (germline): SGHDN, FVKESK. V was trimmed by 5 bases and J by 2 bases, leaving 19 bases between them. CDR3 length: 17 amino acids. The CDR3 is CASSYSGTDLTGNTIYF. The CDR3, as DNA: TGTGCCAGCAGCTACTCCGGGACGGACCTTACTGGAAACACCATATATTTT.

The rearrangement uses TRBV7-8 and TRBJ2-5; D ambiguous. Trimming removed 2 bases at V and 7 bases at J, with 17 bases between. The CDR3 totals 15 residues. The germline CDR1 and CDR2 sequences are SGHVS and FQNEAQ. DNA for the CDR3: TGTGCCAGCAGCTTATTTTTCTATCGAGAGACGACCCAGTACTTC. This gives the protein CASSLFFYRETTQYF. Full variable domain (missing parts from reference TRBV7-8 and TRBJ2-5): GAGVSQSPRYKVAKRGQDVALRCDPISGHVSLFWYQQALGQGPEFLTYFQNEAQLDKSGLPSDRFFAERPEGSVSTLKIQRTQQEDSAVYLCASSLFFYRETTQYFGPGTRLLVL.

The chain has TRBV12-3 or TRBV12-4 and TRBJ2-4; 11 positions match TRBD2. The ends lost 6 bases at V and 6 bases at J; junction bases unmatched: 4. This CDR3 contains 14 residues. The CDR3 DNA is TGTGCCAGCAGCGGACTAGCGGGTGCAAACATTCAGTACTTC. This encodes CASSGLAGANIQYF.